Shown below are 20 T cell receptor beta chains from a single sample sequenced in a study of CXCR3-negative and CXCR3-positive naive CD8 T cells. Whole-study results and caveats: The study found more hydrophobic TRB CDR3s in CXCR3-positive naive cells than in CXCR3-negative naive cells.

UMI-labeled 5' RACE yielded the TRB cDNA libraries. For each CDR3 protein, TCRdb gives one entry from its re-call of the 5' RACE reads, without DNA. This specimen shows 85,000 to 120,000 distinct CDR3 sequences; the ten leading clones hold around 0.4%. Their target antigens are unknown. Sequencing used naive CXCR3+ CD8+ T cells from blood. Noted subset: CD45RO-CCR7+CD27+CD95- naive CD8+ T cells expressing CXCR3 (TNR3+). These receptors all come from a human donor in good health. Some clones in this sample may be carry-over from other donors' samples.

The chain employs TRBV10-3 and TRBJ1-2; TCRdb lists TRBD1, though no DNA is available to test this call. The CDR3 is 15 amino acids. In germline, CDR1 is ENHRY, CDR2 SYGVKD. CDR3 sequence: CAISEGTGGAYGYTF.

The J gene is TRBJ2-7, the V gene TRBV29-1; TCRdb gives TRBD1 as the D gene, but with no DNA this cannot be confirmed. The germline CDR1 and CDR2 sequences are SQVTM and ANQGSEA. The CDR3 extends over 12 amino acids. The chain's CDR3 is CSVMGGAYEQYF.

The chain combines TRBV14 with TRBJ1-1; the D gene TCRdb calls, TRBD1, cannot be checked with no DNA. The CDR3 runs 13 residues. CDR1 SGHDN and CDR2 FVKESK come from the germline V gene. The CDR3 spells CASSHWDRDEAFF. Based on the CDR3 plus reference TRBV14 and TRBJ1-1, the full variable domain is EAGVTQFPSHSVIEKGQTVTLRCDPISGHDNLYWYRRVMGKEIKFLLHFVKESKQDESGMPNNRFLAERTGGTYSTLKVQPAELEDSGVYFCASSHWDRDEAFFGQGTRLTVV.

The chain carries TRBV28 and TRBJ2-7; TCRdb lists TRBD2, though no DNA is available to test this call. Germline V gene lookup returns CDR1 MDHEN and CDR2 SYDVKM. CDR3 length: 15 residues. The CDR3 here is CASTFLAGSSYEQYF.

The rearrangement links TRBV12-3 or TRBV12-4 to TRBJ2-7; TCRdb proposes TRBD1, but this gene call is untestable without DNA. The CDR3 is 12 amino acids. CDR3 sequence reads: CASSLDRVEQYF.

This sequence joins TRBV11-2 and TRBJ1-1. Germline loops: CDR1 SGHAT, CDR2 FQNNGV. This CDR3 is built from 17 residues. The CDR3 reads CASSLVAQASPRTEAFF.

The genes are TRBV28 and TRBJ2-3; TCRdb outputs TRBD1, but without DNA this stays unchecked. Germline lookup yields CDR1 MDHEN and CDR2 SYDVKM. The CDR3 spans 14 residues. CDR3 protein: CAAFEGAVADTQYF.

The V and J genes are TRBV7-9 and TRBJ2-7; the D call from TCRdb, TRBD2, cannot be confirmed without DNA. CDR1 and CDR2 (germline): SEHNR, FQNEAQ (reference sequence). CDR3 length: 15 amino acids. The CDR3 here is CASSLASGGRNEQYF.

J is TRBJ1-2 and V is TRBV28; TCRdb indicates TRBD1, and absent DNA this call remains unverified. The CDR3 is made up of 15 amino acids. Germline V gene data show CDR1 as MDHEN and CDR2 as SYDVKM. CDR3: CASSPLGQGNYRYTF.

This chain joins TRBV12-3 or TRBV12-4 and TRBJ2-7; TCRdb's D call, TRBD1, is unchecked because there is no DNA. The CDR3 contains 14 residues. This CDR3 reads CASSSPDRAYEQYF.

The chain links TRBV7-9 to TRBJ2-5; without DNA, the TCRdb call of TRBD2 cannot be checked. The CDR3 is made up of 15 amino acids. The germline CDR1 and CDR2 sequences are SEHNR and FQNEAQ (reference sequence). CDR3 residues: CASSSFGDLEETQYF.

The chain uses TRBV3-1 and TRBJ2-1; the TRBD1 assignment by TCRdb is unverifiable without DNA. CDR3 length equals 15 residues. CDR1 and CDR2 (germline): LGHDT, YNNKEL (reference sequence). CDR3 loop: CASSQALGGMDEQFF.

V and J are TRBV12-3 or TRBV12-4 and TRBJ2-3. CDR3 length: 12 amino acids. Here the CDR3 reads CASSLGSDTQYF.

This rearrangement joins TRBV14 to TRBJ1-4; TCRdb outputs TRBD1, but without DNA this stays unchecked. CDR1 and CDR2 (germline): SGHDN, FVKESK. CDR3 length: 17 residues. CDR3: CASSQNPDSFTGEKLFF.

The gene calls are TRBV27 and TRBJ1-1; the TRBD1 assignment by TCRdb is unverifiable without DNA. The CDR3 is 15 amino acids. Per the germline V gene, CDR1 is MNHEY and CDR2 is SMNVEV (reference sequence). This CDR3 reads CASSPLVTPGTEAFF.

The chain has TRBV6-6 and TRBJ2-2; TCRdb selects TRBD1, and the lack of DNA leaves this call unchecked. This CDR3 comprises 14 residues. Germline CDR1 MNHNY, CDR2 SVGAGI (reference sequence). The chain's CDR3 is CASSYSGGAGELFF.

The V call is TRBV7-6, the J call TRBJ1-1. This CDR3 region has 16 residues. Germline assignment: CDR1 SGHVS and CDR2 FNYEAQ. The CDR3 sequence: CASSLASGLLYTEAFF.

This chain uses TRBV28 with TRBJ2-3; no DNA is available, so the TRBD1 call from TCRdb remains unchecked. In germline, CDR1 is MDHEN, CDR2 SYDVKM. The CDR3 spans 13 residues. CDR3 amino acids: CASSFRVTDTQYF.

The chain recombines TRBV27 with TRBJ2-7; the TCRdb D gene call, TRBD2, has no DNA to confirm it. CDR3 length equals 13 residues. Germline V gene lookup returns CDR1 MNHEY and CDR2 SMNVEV (reference sequence). The CDR3 spells CASSLSGGYEQYF.

The chain employs TRBV20-1 and TRBJ2-1; TCRdb indicates TRBD2, and absent DNA this call remains unverified. Per the germline V gene, CDR1 is DFQATT and CDR2 is SNEGSKA (reference sequence). This CDR3 is built from 11 residues. The CDR3 spells CSARAADEQFF.